This T cell receptor (beta chain) was identified during a study of T cells in localized non-small cell lung cancer. Points on this clone: Its target is not known.

The table came from immunoSEQ multiplex PCR; TCRdb's copy has only in-frame clones and leaves some out. Found here are about 61,000 clones, 70% to 90% of them singletons; the top ten hold roughly 21%. The germline CDR1 and CDR2 sequences are SGDLS and YYNGEE. This CDR3 contains 17 residues. Trimming removed 5 bases from V and 0 bases from J; junction bases left unmatched: 11. Findings of the study overall: A single tumor region was sequenced, leaving heterogeneity possible.

The sample consisted of peripheral blood, taken before any cancer treatment. This clonotype originated in a man aged 40 to 70 with stage I squamous cell lung carcinoma. J is TRBJ2-3 and V is TRBV9; 8 bases match TRBD1. In DNA form, the CDR3 reads TGTGCCAGCAGGATACCCCCGGACAGGGATAGCACAGATACGCAGTATTTT. Protein product: CASRIPPDRDSTDTQYF.